A selection of T cell receptor beta chains follows, all from one sample in a study of blood T cells in healthy people across ages. In TCRdb, the 5' RACE reads were re-called with MiXCR into one record per CDR3 protein. The data show 780,000 or so distinct CDR3 sequences, roughly three fifths seen once. The specimen sequenced was blood. These receptors were collected from a man in his forties in good health. Each CDR3 is given with its conserved first and last residue. Each record gives: J gene, clone size, V gene, D gene, CDR3 DNA, CDR3 protein. D genes are given only for firm matches. Not every row has a clone size; where given, it reads once, few, many or a size class.

TRBJ2-5 | . | TRBV2 | TRBD2 | TGTGCCAGCAAACTAGCGGCGTCCAATGAGCAGTACTTC | CASKLAASNEQYF
TRBJ2-7 | . | TRBV7-3 | . | TGTGCCAGCAGCTTGGAGGGACAGTGGGCTGGCGAGCAGTACTTC | CASSLEGQWAGEQYF
TRBJ2-7 | few | TRBV29-1 | TRBD1 | TGCAGCGTTGAAGATCCGGGACAGAGTCCCTACGAGCAGTACTTC | CSVEDPGQSPYEQYF
TRBJ1-1 | few | TRBV15 | TRBD1 | TGTGCCACCAGCAGAGATGGACAGGGGATCATGAACACTGAAGCTTTCTTT | CATSRDGQGIMNTEAFF
TRBJ2-2 | once | TRBV2 | . | TGTGCCAGCAAATCGTCGCAGGGTAAAAGGGCCGGGGAGCTGTTTTTT | CASKSSQGKRAGELFF
TRBJ2-5 | . | TRBV5-1 | TRBD2 | TGCGCCAGCAGCTTCGGACTAGCGGGAGGGGCTGAGCAGTACTTC | CASSFGLAGGAEQYF
TRBJ2-3 | once | TRBV7-2 | . | TGTGCCAGCAGCCCCCCCCAGCGCCCGTCAGATACGCAGTATTTT | CASSPPQRPSDTQYF
TRBJ1-1 | . | TRBV5-1 | . | TGCGCCAGCCGACTCATCGAGGGGCTGAGGAACACTGAAGCTTTCTTT | CASRLIEGLRNTEAFF
TRBJ1-1 | . | TRBV20-1 | . | TGCAGTGCTAGAGATATCCCCAGGGCGGACACTGAAGCTTTCTTT | CSARDIPRADTEAFF
TRBJ1-6 | . | TRBV12-3/TRBV12-4 | TRBD1 | TGTGCCAGCAGTGCCTCCACTCAGGGGGCAGGGTCACCCCTCCACTTT | CASSASTQGAGSPLHF
TRBJ1-2 | . | TRBV14 | . | TGTGCCAGCAGCCAAGATTTTGGGAGCTACACCTTC | CASSQDFGSYTF
TRBJ2-7 | . | TRBV7-6 | . | TGTGCCAGCAGCCCACACTCCGGGAGCTACGAGCAGTACTTC | CASSPHSGSYEQYF
TRBJ2-3 | . | TRBV5-1 | TRBD1 | TGCGCCAGCAGCTCCGGGACAGGGGGCTCTACGCAGTATTTT | CASSSGTGGSTQYF
TRBJ2-6 | few | TRBV29-1 | . | TGCAGCGTTGATGGGGGAATCTCTGGGGCCAACGTCCTGACTTTC | CSVDGGISGANVLTF
TRBJ1-2 | . | TRBV20-1 | . | TGCAGTGCCACCCGGGACCGCTATGGCTACACCTTC | CSATRDRYGYTF
TRBJ1-4 | . | TRBV9 | TRBD1 | TGTGCCAGCAGCGCTGAAACAGGGGGCGTAGGTGAAAAACTGTTTTTT | CASSAETGGVGEKLFF
TRBJ2-7 | . | TRBV20-1 | . | TGCAGTGCAGGCGGGCGGACCTACGAGCAGTACTTC | CSAGGRTYEQYF
TRBJ2-7 | few | TRBV29-1 | . | TGCAGCGTTGACATACAGTCCTACAATGAGCAGTACTTC | CSVDIQSYNEQYF
TRBJ2-7 | . | TRBV24-1 | . | TGTGCCACTGCACCGCAGGGGGGCTATTACAATGAGCAGTACTTC | CATAPQGGYYNEQYF
TRBJ2-7 | few | TRBV27 | . | TGTGCCAGCAGGACCGGACAAACCTACGAGCAGTACTTC | CASRTGQTYEQYF
TRBJ2-7 | . | TRBV4-3 | TRBD2 | TGCGCCAGCAGCCAAAGACTGAGCGGGAGTACTTCCTACGAGCAGTACTTC | CASSQRLSGSTSYEQYF
TRBJ2-7 | many | TRBV5-1 | . | TGCGCCAGCAGCTTGGACTACTCCGGACACTCAGACGAGCAGTACTTC | CASSLDYSGHSDEQYF
TRBJ1-4 | . | TRBV12-3/TRBV12-4 | TRBD1 | TGTGCCAGCAGTTTCGGACAGGGGGGGGTTGTAGGGGAAAAACTGTTTTTT | CASSFGQGGVVGEKLFF
TRBJ1-5 | . | TRBV20-1 | TRBD1 | TGCAGTGCAGAGGACAGGGGCAGCAATCAGCCCCAGCATTTT | CSAEDRGSNQPQHF
TRBJ2-1 | . | TRBV7-2 | . | TGTGCCAGCAGCTCCGGGTCCTTGTCGGGCAATGAGCAGTTCTTC | CASSSGSLSGNEQFF
TRBJ1-5 | . | TRBV5-6 | TRBD1 | TGTGCCAGCAGTTCCGGACAGGGAGTTGGGAGCAATCAGCCCCAGCATTTT | CASSSGQGVGSNQPQHF
TRBJ2-5 | . | TRBV20-1 | TRBD2 | TGCAGTGCTAGAGATGTACTAGCGGGAGTAAGTAGGCAAGAGACCCAGTACTTC | CSARDVLAGVSRQETQYF
TRBJ2-6 | . | TRBV20-1 | . | TGCAGTGCTAGCGAGGGGCGCTCTGGGGCCAACGTCCTGACTTTC | CSASEGRSGANVLTF
TRBJ2-3 | . | TRBV28 | TRBD2 | TGTGCCAGCGCTAGCGGGGGAACAGATACGCAGTATTTT | CASASGGTDTQYF
TRBJ1-2 | once | TRBV20-1 | . | TGCAGTCTCAGAGAGAGGGAAGGTTGGAACTATGGCTACACCTTC | CSLREREGWNYGYTF
TRBJ2-3 | few | TRBV12-3/TRBV12-4 | . | TGTGCCAGCAGTTTGGCAGGACTGCGCACAGATACGCAGTATTTT | CASSLAGLRTDTQYF
TRBJ2-1 | . | TRBV7-9 | TRBD2 | TGTGCCAGCAGCCTCCGGACTAGCAGCTATGAGCAGTTCTTC | CASSLRTSSYEQFF
TRBJ2-6 | few | TRBV28 | . | TGTGCCAGCAGTTTCCCTAGCGCTGGGGCCAACGTCCTGACTTTC | CASSFPSAGANVLTF
TRBJ2-4 | few | TRBV6-2/TRBV6-3 | . | TGTGCCAGCTCCTCCGGCGACCCGTCATATTATGGAAACATTCAGTACTTC | CASSSGDPSYYGNIQYF
TRBJ2-5 | . | TRBV6-2/TRBV6-3 | . | TGTGCCAGCAGGGCACAGGGCACCCTATCGGGGGAGCAGTACTTC | CASRAQGTLSGEQYF
TRBJ1-5 | few | TRBV6-1 | . | TGTGCCAGCAGTGATTTGGGGGGCAATCAGCCCCAGCATTTT | CASSDLGGNQPQHF
TRBJ2-6 | . | TRBV4-3 | . | TGCGCCAGCAGCCAAGACCAGGGAGCGGCGTCTGGGGCCAACGTCCTGACTTTC | CASSQDQGAASGANVLTF
TRBJ2-1 | . | TRBV20-1 | . | TGCAATGCTAGAGATACGAAAGGGGGGCACAATGAGCAGTTCTTC | CNARDTKGGHNEQFF
TRBJ2-4 | . | TRBV4-2 | . | TGTGCCAGCAGCCAGACGGGTCGGGGTCGGTCGGCCAAAAGCATTCAGTACTTC | CASSQTGRGRSAKSIQYF
TRBJ1-4 | . | TRBV28 | . | TGTGCCAGCACCCAGGGAGGGCGGGAAAAACTGTTTTTT | CASTQGGREKLFF
TRBJ1-2 | . | TRBV3-1 | . | TGTGCCAGCAGCCGCGGCACTAACTATGGCTACACCTTC | CASSRGTNYGYTF
TRBJ1-2 | . | TRBV4-2 | TRBD1 | TGTGCCAGCAGCCAGGAAGACAGGGGCTTAAACTATGGCTACACCTTC | CASSQEDRGLNYGYTF
TRBJ1-1 | few | TRBV2 | . | TGTGCCAGCATCGCCGGGGAGAACACTGAAGCTTTCTTT | CASIAGENTEAFF
TRBJ2-5 | few | TRBV2 | TRBD2 | TGTGCCAGCAGTACCGCTAGCGGGAGACGAGAGACCCAGTACTTC | CASSTASGRRETQYF
TRBJ2-1 | . | TRBV18 | TRBD2 | TGTGCCAGCTCATCAAGCGGGGGGCCAGGGGATGAGCAGTTCTTC | CASSSSGGPGDEQFF
TRBJ2-7 | many | TRBV24-1 | . | TGTGCCACCAGTGATACCGTGGGCTACGAGCAGTACTTC | CATSDTVGYEQYF
TRBJ1-5 | . | TRBV6-6 | . | TGTGCCAGCAGTGAGCCGGGGGGGCAGCCCCAGCATTTT | CASSEPGGQPQHF
TRBJ1-1 | . | TRBV27 | TRBD1 | TGTGCCAGCAGTTTATGGGACAGGGTGGTAGAGACTGAAGCTTTCTTT | CASSLWDRVVETEAFF
TRBJ2-3 | . | TRBV4-1 | . | TGCGCCAGCAGCCAAGATAGAGGGGGGGGCCCTAGGAAAGATACGCAGTATTTT | CASSQDRGGGPRKDTQYF
TRBJ2-7 | . | TRBV28 | . | TGTGCCAGCAGTTTCCGGGTAGCGGCCTACAATGAGCAGTACTTC | CASSFRVAAYNEQYF
TRBJ2-3 | few | TRBV27 | TRBD1 | TGTGCCAGCAGTCGGACAGGGTGGGATACGCAGTATTTT | CASSRTGWDTQYF